This TCR beta chain was retrieved from a study of beta chain features in type 1 diabetes. Across the study: Sorted cell examination encompassed over 90,000,000 cells across all samples.

The CDR3 is 15 amino acids. Germline V gene sequence: CDR1 SNHLY, CDR2 FYNNEI. The V and J ends lost 4 bases and 1 base respectively, with 13 bases between them. About this clone: What it binds is unknown.

cDNA synthesis used the whole RNA isolate, giving expressed TCRB sequences. Assay: immunoSEQ multiplex PCR; the TCRdb copy retains only in-frame clones and omits some. The sample has about 150,000 clones; 7.8% are singletons. Study findings and constraints: The question of HLA type influencing TCRB rearrangement was one that remained unresolved here. Type 1 diabetes patients had moderately but significantly shorter TCRB CDR3s in all four CD4+ subsets.

Purity exceeding 98% was reached by all sorted populations. The sample was central memory CD4+ T cells from blood. This sequence joins TRBV2 and TRBJ1-1, with D hard to call. This sequence was found in a woman in her thirties or forties with type 1 diabetes. CDR3: CASSVREGTNTEAFF. The CDR3 region has the DNA TGTGCCAGCAGTGTGAGGGAGGGAACGAACACTGAAGCTTTCTTT.